The 26 T cell receptor beta chains reported below all come from one sample, sequenced in a study of STAT5B mutations in CD4+ large granular lymphocyte leukemia. The protocol was immunoSEQ multiplex PCR, while the TCRdb copy is restricted to in-frame clones and leaves out a portion. The data show fewer than 25,000 clones, around 78% seen once. Sequenced sample: CD4+ T cells from blood buffy coats. Receptors were obtained from a human donor in good health.

This clone was seen a handful of times. The chain links TRBV28 to TRBJ1-5, with a tentative D call TRBD1 (6 bases). Trimming removed 4 bases at V and 3 bases at J, with 10 bases between. CDR3 length: 14 residues. Germline V gene data show CDR1 as MDHEN and CDR2 as SYDVKM. As DNA, the CDR3 is TGTGCCAGCAGTTACAGGGCCTTCAATCAGCCCCAGCATTTT. Protein product: CASSYRAFNQPQHF. The complete variable domain, with remaining parts taken from reference TRBV28 and TRBJ1-5, reads DVKVTQSSRYLVKRTGEKVFLECVQDMDHENMFWYRQDPGLGLRLIYFSYDVKMKEKGDIPEGYSVSREKKERFSLILESASTNQTSMYLCASSYRAFNQPQHFGDGTRLSIL.

The chain employs TRBV2 and TRBJ2-3; TRBD2 matches at 12 bases. The CDR3 loop spans 18 amino acids. V was clipped by 7 bases and J by 0 bases; unmatched bases: 11. CDR1 and CDR2 from the germline V gene are SNHLY and FYNNEI. The CDR3 DNA reads as TGTGCCAGCAAAGACCGACTAGCGGGGGTCACTAGCACAGATACGCAGTATTTT. Translation: CASKDRLAGVTSTDTQYF.

The chain couples TRBV13 to TRBJ2-7; D uncertain. V lost 8 bases, J lost 7 bases, and 12 bases lay in between. Germline assignment: CDR1 PRHDT and CDR2 FYEKMQ (reference sequence). The CDR3 spans 11 residues. The DNA of the CDR3 is TGTGCCAGCCGAGGAGCTGGGGAGCAGTACTTC. This gives the protein CASRGAGEQYF.

This rearrangement joins TRBV7-9 to TRBJ1-6; no reliable D call. The V end was cut by 1 base, the J end by 8 bases, with 9 bases between. From germline, CDR1 is SEHNR and CDR2 FQNEAQ (reference sequence). The CDR3 loop spans 14 amino acids. For the CDR3, the DNA is TGTGCCAGCAGCTTAGGAGTCGGGGATTCACCCCTCCACTTT. This codes for CASSLGVGDSPLHF.

The genes are TRBV28 and TRBJ2-7; tentative D call: TRBD2 (5 bases). V was shortened by 11 bases and J by 2 bases, with 19 bases between the two germline ends. The CDR3 contains 14 residues. The germline gives CDR1 MDHEN, CDR2 SYDVKM. The CDR3 DNA follows: TGTGCCCGGGGATTTATGGGAATTCCCTACGAGCAGTACTTC. Translated: CARGFMGIPYEQYF.

The chain uses TRBV7-2 and TRBJ2-7, with D perhaps being TRBD1 or TRBD2 (6 bases each). The length of the CDR3 is 15 residues. Looked up from germline, CDR1 is SGHTA and CDR2 is FQGNSA. Between the trimmed V and J ends, which lost 1 base and 5 bases, there was a span of 15 bases. CDR3 in DNA: TGTGCCAGCAGCTTAGACGGGGGCGCTTGGAACGAGCAGTACTTC. Its translation is CASSLDGGAWNEQYF.

The chain links TRBV7-3 to TRBJ1-2, with a weak D call TRBD1 (6 bases). This CDR3 comprises 14 residues. Germline V gene sequence: CDR1 SGHTA, CDR2 FQGTGA. Trimming took 4 bases from V and 8 from J, leaving 17 bases between them. The CDR3 here is CASSSDPSGGGYTF. The DNA of the CDR3 is TGTGCCAGCAGCTCTGATCCCTCGGGGGGCGGCTACACCTTC.

The chain recombines TRBV27 with TRBJ2-5; the match to TRBD1 covers 7 bases. V shed 6 bases, J shed 5 bases, and the junction held 12 bases outside the gene matches. Germline V gene sequence: CDR1 MNHEY, CDR2 SMNVEV (reference sequence). This CDR3 is built from 15 residues. The CDR3 bases are TGTGCCAGCAGACCTAACTACAGGGGCGGGGAGACCCAGTACTTC. This encodes CASRPNYRGGETQYF.

The V call is TRBV30, the J call TRBJ2-7; TRBD1 matches 8 bases. The V gene's germline CDR1 is GTSNPN and CDR2 SVGIG (reference sequence). The V gene end was trimmed by 5 bases and the J gene end by 2 bases; junction bases not matched to a gene: 5. There are 13 residues in the CDR3. The CDR3 region has the DNA TGTGCCTGGCAGGGGGCTAATCCCTACGAGCAGTACTTC. Protein: CAWQGANPYEQYF. The whole variable domain, remainder taken from reference TRBV30 and TRBJ2-7, is SQTIHQWPATLVQPVGSPLSLECTVEGTSNPNLYWYRQAAGRGLQLLFYSVGIGQISSEVPQNLSASRPQDRQFILSSKKLLLSDSGFYLCAWQGANPYEQYFGPGTRLTVT.

The chain combines TRBV7-2 with TRBJ2-1, with 10 bases identical to TRBD2. This CDR3 has 15 residues. The germline V gene encodes CDR1 SGHTA and CDR2 FQGNSA. V trimming: 7 bases; J trimming: 12 bases; junction bases outside the gene matches: 15. The CDR3 sequence: CASTTGGTSVFGQFF. Here the CDR3 DNA reads TGTGCCAGCACCACTGGGGGGACTAGCGTTTTTGGGCAGTTCTTC.

The genes are TRBV2 and TRBJ1-4; TRBD1 aligns across 8 bases. The V gene end was trimmed by 5 bases and the J gene end by 5 bases; junction bases not matched to a gene: 4. The CDR3 has 14 amino acids. Germline V gene data show CDR1 as SNHLY and CDR2 as FYNNEI. CDR3 DNA: TGTGCCAGCAGTTATAACAGGGGGAATGAAAAACTGTTTTTT. Encoded protein: CASSYNRGNEKLFF.

The chain recombines TRBV2 with TRBJ2-2; D possibly corresponds to TRBD1 (5 bases). Germline V lookup: CDR1 SNHLY, CDR2 FYNNEI. The CDR3 consists of 15 residues. Trimming pared 1 base from V and 5 bases from J, leaving 11 bases between. The CDR3 DNA is TGTGCCAGCAGTGAAGTAGGGGCGTTTACCGGGGAGCTGTTTTTT. Its translation: CASSEVGAFTGELFF.

The rearrangement joins TRBV28 to TRBJ2-7, with 9 nucleotides matching TRBD1. CDR1 and CDR2 from the germline V gene are MDHEN and SYDVKM. This CDR3 is 15 amino acids long. Trimming at V came to 4 bases and at J to 6 bases, leaving 10 bases not matched to a gene. As DNA, the CDR3 is TGTGCCAGCAGTTATACACAGGGGGCGCGTGGCGAGCAGTACTTC. Translation: CASSYTQGARGEQYF. The full variable domain, its missing parts supplied by reference TRBV28 and TRBJ2-7, is DVKVTQSSRYLVKRTGEKVFLECVQDMDHENMFWYRQDPGLGLRLIYFSYDVKMKEKGDIPEGYSVSREKKERFSLILESASTNQTSMYLCASSYTQGARGEQYFGPGTRLTVT.

The V gene is TRBV5-4, the J gene TRBJ2-3; D might be TRBD1 (6 bases). CDR3 size: 16 residues. CDR1 SGHNT and CDR2 YYREEE come from the germline V gene (reference sequence). Deletions cut 2 bases from V and 5 bases from J, with 18 bases between. CDR3 sequence reads: CASSLPGQRVVDTQYF. The CDR3 DNA reads as TGTGCCAGCAGCTTACCGGGACAAAGGGTCGTAGATACGCAGTATTTT.

The J gene is TRBJ1-3, the V gene TRBV5-4, with D possibly TRBD1 on 6 matching bases. The CDR3 spans 15 residues. In germline, CDR1 is SGHNT, CDR2 YYREEE (reference sequence). V lost 4 bases and J lost 8, with 19 bases in between. The CDR3 DNA is TGTGCCAGCAGCACAGACAGGACCCCCACGCACACCATATATTTT. Its translation: CASSTDRTPTHTIYF.

This clone was detected a few times. The rearrangement uses TRBV5-1 and TRBJ2-2; perhaps TRBD1 as D (5 bases). The CDR3 is 15 amino acids. The germline gives CDR1 SGHRS, CDR2 YFSETQ. The ends were cut back, 0 bases at V and 1 base at J, with 7 bases in the middle. The CDR3 DNA reads as TGCGCCAGCAGCTTGGATGGACAGAACACCGGGGAGCTGTTTTTT. This gives the protein CASSLDGQNTGELFF. The whole variable domain, remainder taken from reference TRBV5-1 and TRBJ2-2, is KAGVTQTPRYLIKTRGQQVTLSCSPISGHRSVSWYQQTPGQGLQFLFEYFSETQRNKGNFPGRFSGRQFSNSRSEMNVSTLELGDSALYLCASSLDGQNTGELFFGEGSRLTVL.

The chain joins TRBV6-6 to TRBJ2-2, with D possibly TRBD1 on 6 matching bases. The ends were cut back, 5 bases at V and 6 bases at J, with 13 bases in the middle. This CDR3 spans 14 amino acids. CDR1 MNHNY and CDR2 SVGAGI come from the germline V gene (reference sequence). The CDR3 here is CASSDRTVSGELFF. CDR3 bases: TGTGCCAGCAGTGACAGGACAGTATCCGGGGAGCTGTTTTTT.

V is TRBV7-2 and J is TRBJ2-3; 8 nucleotides match TRBD2. Trimming removed 6 bases from V and 1 base from J; junction bases left unmatched: 6. CDR1 and CDR2 from the germline V gene are SGHTA and FQGNSA. The CDR3 loop spans 15 amino acids. This CDR3 is CASRSGGRGTDTQYF. CDR3 sequence (DNA): TGTGCCAGCAGGAGCGGGGGCAGGGGCACAGATACGCAGTATTTT.

The V and J genes are TRBV7-2 and TRBJ2-7, with D uncertain. Germline lookup yields CDR1 SGHTA and CDR2 FQGNSA. The CDR3 has 13 amino acids. With 1 base removed from V and 3 bases from J, the gap between germline ends came to 7 bases. CDR3 nucleotide sequence: TGTGCCAGCAGCTTAGAAACTGGCTACGAGCAGTACTTC. Residues: CASSLETGYEQYF.

The chain couples TRBV27 to TRBJ1-1; D might be TRBD1 (5 bases). The V end lost 5 bases, the J end lost 1 base, and 17 bases lay between the germline ends. Germline assignment: CDR1 MNHEY and CDR2 SMNVEV (reference sequence). The CDR3 has 16 residues. The CDR3 nucleotides are TGTGCCAGCAGTCCCGGGCCCCAGAGGGGGAACACTGAAGCTTTCTTT. Its protein is CASSPGPQRGNTEAFF.

This chain connects TRBV9 to TRBJ2-5, with D uncertain. This CDR3 is 14 amino acids long. Per germline, CDR1 SGDLS and CDR2 YYNGEE. V lost 6 bases and J lost 2, with 14 bases in between. CDR3 in amino acids: CASNRIGLQETQYF. As DNA, the CDR3 is TGTGCCAGCAATCGGATAGGGTTGCAAGAGACCCAGTACTTC.

The chain uses TRBV5-1 and TRBJ2-1; no reliable D call. The CDR3 sequence is 16 residues long. Germline loops: CDR1 SGHRS, CDR2 YFSETQ. V lost 0 bases and J 0 bases, leaving 10 bases between the germline ends. The CDR3 here is CASSLVSGVSYNEQFF. DNA of the CDR3: TGCGCCAGCAGCTTGGTTTCCGGAGTCTCCTACAATGAGCAGTTCTTC.

V and J are TRBV6-4 and TRBJ2-1, with TRBD1 matching over 10 bases. After removal of 10 bases from V and 10 bases from J, the junction contained 7 bases not matched to a gene. CDR1 is MRHNA and CDR2 is SNTAGT in the germline V gene. The CDR3 consists of 12 residues. The CDR3 DNA follows: TGTGCCAAGGACAGGGGGGAAGAAGAGCAGTTCTTC. Translating it yields CAKDRGEEEQFF.

The chain links TRBV12-5 to TRBJ2-3, with 12 bases that match TRBD2. V dropped 0 bases and J dropped 5; count of bases not matched to a gene: 6. The CDR3 is made up of 17 amino acids. Germline V lookup: CDR1 LGHNT, CDR2 FRNRAP. The CDR3 nucleotides read TGTGCTAGTGGTTTGGTAACGCTAGCGGGGGGGCAAGATACGCAGTATTTT. Amino acids: CASGLVTLAGGQDTQYF.

This clone showed up just a few times. This chain uses TRBV19 with TRBJ1-5; D is perhaps TRBD1 (5 bases). There are 15 residues in the CDR3. The V end was cut by 8 bases, the J end by 2 bases, with 16 bases between. Germline loops: CDR1 LNHDA, CDR2 SQIVND (reference sequence). The CDR3 coding sequence is TGTGCCAGTGCGGCACGAGGGGTGGGCAATCAGCCCCAGCATTTT. It yields the protein CASAARGVGNQPQHF.

The gene calls are TRBV4-3 and TRBJ1-3, with D unclear. CDR3 length: 14 residues. The V gene's germline CDR1 is LGHNA and CDR2 YSLEER. V lost 0 bases, J lost 1 base, and 4 bases lay in between. The CDR3 coding sequence is TGCGCCAGCAGCCAAGAGGTTTCTGGAAACACCATATATTTT. It yields the protein CASSQEVSGNTIYF.